What follows are 6 T cell receptor beta chains derived from one specimen sequenced in a study of CD8 T cells in ankylosing spondylitis. TCRdb used MiXCR to reprocess the 5' RACE reads, holding one entry per CDR3 protein. The top ten hold around 7.6% of the sample, which has about 170,000 distinct CDR3 sequences, roughly 18% seen once. The sequenced sample consisted of blood, either unsorted or a sorted T cell fraction (not recorded which). The receptors come from a male donor with ankylosing spondylitis or in good health (not recorded which).

This clonotype has just a few counts. A read error may produce the germline difference seen at one junction end. CDR3 DNA sequence: TGTGCCATCAGTGACTCCTTGGGGGGACGTGATTCTGGCTACACCTTC. Translation gives CAISDSLGGRDSGYTF. The chain joins TRBV24-1 to TRBJ1-2; the D gene is possibly TRBD1 (5 bases). The CDR3 is made up of 16 amino acids. In germline, CDR1 is KGHDR, CDR2 SFDVKD.

This clonotype has only a few counts. V is TRBV10-3 and J is TRBJ2-3; D gene uncertain. Trimming pared 6 bases from V and 4 bases from J, leaving 5 bases between. CDR1 is ENHRY, CDR2 SYGVKD, per germline. This CDR3 has 11 residues. DNA of the CDR3: TGTGCCATCAGCTTTGCAGATACGCAGTATTTT. It codes for CAISFADTQYF.

In its sample, this clonotype was seen many times. The chain has TRBV20-1 and TRBJ2-5, with D hard to call. The CDR3 loop spans 12 amino acids. The ends were cut back, 6 bases at V and 1 base at J, with 9 bases in the middle. Looked up from germline, CDR1 is DFQATT and CDR2 is SNEGSKA (reference sequence). CDR3 residues: CSALRSQETQYF. CDR3 DNA sequence: TGCAGTGCCCTTAGGTCCCAAGAGACCCAGTACTTC.

This clonotype was seen many times. The gene calls are TRBV20-1 and TRBJ2-5; D is ambiguous. This CDR3 is 11 amino acids long. The germline gives CDR1 DFQATT, CDR2 SNEGSKA (reference sequence). V lost 6 bases and J 5 bases, leaving 10 bases between the germline ends. The CDR3 DNA reads as TGCAGTGCCATACCCCATGAGACCCAGTACTTC. Protein product: CSAIPHETQYF.

The chain is built from TRBV28 and TRBJ2-1; no clear D gene. CDR3 length equals 13 residues. Trimming took off 3 bases at V and 10 bases at J, with 13 bases between the two ends. The germline gives CDR1 MDHEN, CDR2 SYDVKM. The CDR3 region has the DNA TGTGCCAGCAGTTTGCCCCTGGTGGGAGAGCAGTTCTTC. Its protein is CASSLPLVGEQFF. Full variable domain (missing parts from reference TRBV28 and TRBJ2-1): DVKVTQSSRYLVKRTGEKVFLECVQDMDHENMFWYRQDPGLGLRLIYFSYDVKMKEKGDIPEGYSVSREKKERFSLILESASTNQTSMYLCASSLPLVGEQFFGPGTRLTVL.

This clonotype was detected ten times or more. This chain connects TRBV24-1 to TRBJ2-1; D possibly corresponds to TRBD2 (5 bases). With 7 bases removed from V and 6 bases from J, the gap between germline ends came to 9 bases. The CDR3 contains 12 residues. Germline V gene lookup returns CDR1 KGHDR and CDR2 SFDVKD. The CDR3 loop reads CATSGIINEQFF. Here the CDR3 DNA reads TGTGCCACCAGCGGGATTATCAATGAGCAGTTCTTC.